This is a list of T cell receptor beta chains from one sample in a study of T cell repertoires in cytomegalovirus infection. For these receptors, no antigen is known. TCRdb called the reads again in MiXCR, with one record for every CDR3 protein. This sample has hundreds of thousands of distinct CDR3 sequences, with approximately 33% found just once. This specimen consisted of cultured PBMCs, obtained from culture after CMV antigen stimulation. The receptors stem from a human donor in good health (CMV status not recorded). Some clones in this sample may be carry-over from other donors' samples. The CDR3 runs from the conserved cysteine through the conserved F or W. Each record gives: V gene, clone size, D gene, J gene, CDR3 protein, CDR3 DNA. A D gene is named only where the DNA matches it firmly. Part of the rows lack a size; the others show once, few, many or a class for expanded clones.

>TRBV6-6|-|TRBD1|TRBJ1-1
CASSYSSRDRTNTEAFF
TGTGCCAGCAGTTACTCGAGTAGGGACAGGACTAACACTGAAGCTTTCTTT
>TRBV7-8|-|TRBD1|TRBJ1-6
CASKGQGGNSPLHF
TGTGCCAGCAAGGGACAGGGGGGAAATTCACCCCTCCACTTT
>TRBV5-1|-|TRBD2|TRBJ2-5
CASSFVGGPPETQDF
TGCGCCAGCAGCTTTGTGGGAGGGCCTCCGGAGACCCAGGACTTC
>TRBV7-9|-|-|TRBJ2-1
CATAIGGLNNEQFF
TGTGCCACCGCAATTGGGGGACTGAACAATGAGCAGTTCTTC
>TRBV20-1|-|-|TRBJ2-7
CSARELRQGYEQYF
TGCAGTGCTAGAGAGCTGCGTCAGGGCTACGAGCAGTACTTC
>TRBV27|many|-|TRBJ1-1
CASSLSWGETEAFF
TGTGCCAGCAGTTTATCGTGGGGGGAGACTGAAGCTTTCTTT
>TRBV2|-|TRBD1|TRBJ1-1
CASSPGQGRAEAFF
TGTGCCAGCAGTCCTGGACAGGGGAGAGCTGAAGCTTTCTTT
>TRBV29-1|-|TRBD2|TRBJ2-1
CSVGGRFGNEQFF
TGCAGCGTTGGCGGGAGATTCGGCAATGAGCAGTTCTTC
>TRBV5-6|-|TRBD1|TRBJ2-1
CASSLQGASGSSYNEQFF
TGTGCCAGCAGCTTGCAGGGGGCTTCGGGGTCCTCCTACAATGAGCAGTTCTTC
>TRBV6-1|few|-|TRBJ1-5
CASKSELVQPQHF
TGTGCCAGCAAATCCGAGTTGGTCCAGCCCCAGCATTTT
>TRBV7-2|few|-|TRBJ1-2
CASSQMGGGERYTF
TGTGCCAGCAGTCAGATGGGGGGTGGGGAGCGCTACACCTTC
>TRBV15|-|TRBD2|TRBJ2-7
CATSSYLSGVPYEQYF
TGTGCCACCAGCAGCTACCTTAGCGGGGTACCCTACGAGCAGTACTTC
>TRBV2|-|-|TRBJ2-7
CASSDLRTSEQYF
TGTGCCAGCAGTGATTTGCGGACATCCGAGCAGTACTTC
>TRBV28|few|-|TRBJ1-4
CASSLIGNEEKLFF
TGTGCCAGCAGTTTAATAGGGAACGAGGAAAAACTGTTTTTT
>TRBV4-1|-|-|TRBJ2-1
CASSQDLTGRNEQFF
TGCGCCAGCAGCCAAGATCTCACGGGTAGGAATGAGCAGTTCTTC
>TRBV2|once|-|TRBJ1-6
CASSGGQGHSPLHF
TGTGCCAGCAGTGGAGGTCAGGGTCATTCACCCCTCCACTTT
>TRBV11-2|-|-|TRBJ1-6
CASSLDLRPRGGSPLHF
TGTGCCAGCAGCTTAGATCTCAGGCCGCGCGGGGGGTCACCCCTCCACTTT
>TRBV7-8|-|TRBD2|TRBJ2-3
CASTPATGGFDTQYF
TGTGCCAGCACTCCGGCTACGGGGGGTTTCGATACGCAGTATTTT
>TRBV4-1|-|TRBD1|TRBJ2-7
CASSHRTGNNYEQYF
TGCGCCAGCAGCCATCGGACAGGGAATAACTACGAGCAGTACTTC
>TRBV7-2|-|TRBD2|TRBJ2-3
CASAGGGRGGGTDTQYF
TGTGCCAGCGCGGGGGGAGGGCGGGGGGGCGGCACAGATACGCAGTATTTT
>TRBV10-3|-|-|TRBJ2-7
CAISGVGEYEQYF
TGTGCCATCAGTGGTGTGGGGGAATACGAGCAGTACTTC
>TRBV2|-|-|TRBJ1-2
CASSEQGILYPDTF
TGTGCCAGCAGTGAACAAGGGATCCTCTATCCGGACACCTTC
>TRBV6-6|few|TRBD1|TRBJ1-5
CASRITGGYGNQPQHF
TGTGCCAGCAGGATCACAGGGGGCTATGGCAATCAGCCCCAGCATTTT
>TRBV20-1|once|-|TRBJ2-4
CSAREGAGAINIQYF
TGCAGTGCTAGAGAAGGAGCAGGGGCTATAAACATTCAGTACTTC
>TRBV7-2|many|-|TRBJ2-1
CASSLAFVSGDNEQFF
TGTGCCAGCAGCTTAGCGTTCGTCTCCGGAGACAATGAGCAGTTCTTC
>TRBV5-1|-|-|TRBJ1-6
CASSSDISYNSPLHF
TGCGCCAGCAGCTCTGACATCTCCTATAATTCACCCCTCCACTTT
>TRBV27|-|TRBD2|TRBJ2-3
CASSPLGGRAYDTQYF
TGTGCCAGCAGTCCCTTAGGCGGGAGGGCCTATGATACGCAGTATTTT